These 8 T cell receptor beta chains were sequenced from one sample in a study of early T cells in non-severe SARS-CoV-2 infection (TCRdb year 2021). Libraries were prepared through 5' RACE. The instrument given in TCRdb is NextSeq 500. Clones were called with MiXCR by TCRdb after fastp trimmed the public reads at Q25, and only in-frame beta chains were retained. Every entry covers one CDR3 protein and lists the most common genes and DNA from its rows. The sample yields around 82,000 distinct CDR3 sequences; around 10% were counted once. Jointly, the top ten make up approximately 4.5% of the sample. Sequencing was carried out using whole blood. All receptors come from an adult who was a healthcare worker with PCR-confirmed SARS-CoV-2 infection or an uninfected control (not recorded which).

This clonotype was observed a few times. This sequence joins TRBV5-5 and TRBJ2-5, with TRBD2 matching 8 bases. After removal of 3 bases from V and 3 bases from J, the junction contained 4 bases not matched to a gene. This CDR3 is 14 amino acids long. Germline V lookup: CDR1 SGHKS, CDR2 YYEKEE (reference sequence). CDR3 nucleotides: TGTGCCAGCAGCTATATAGCGGGAAAAGAGACCCAGTACTTC. Protein: CASSYIAGKETQYF.

This clonotype was detected only a few times. The chain links TRBV9 to TRBJ2-7; TRBD2 agrees at 10 bases. Germline V gives CDR1 SGDLS, CDR2 YYNGEE. V shed 4 bases and J 3 bases; nucleotides not matched to a gene: 10. The CDR3 is 16 residues long. The CDR3 DNA reads TGTGCCAGCAGCCCCGGTAGCGGGGGGATCCTCTACGAGCAGTACTTC. Protein sequence: CASSPGSGGILYEQYF.

This clonotype was counted ten times or more. The chain carries TRBV28 and TRBJ2-5; D remains unclear. This CDR3 has 12 residues. Germline V gene data show CDR1 as MDHEN and CDR2 as SYDVKM. Trimming took off 1 base at V and 7 bases at J, with 7 bases between the two ends. The CDR3 region is CASSLSRATQYF. CDR3 nucleotide sequence: TGTGCCAGCAGTTTATCTAGGGCGACCCAGTACTTC.

In this sample, this clonotype turned up many times. V and J are TRBV9 and TRBJ1-1; no reliable D call. Per the germline V gene, CDR1 is SGDLS and CDR2 is YYNGEE. V was pared by 0 bases and J by 1 base, with 4 bases between. The CDR3 covers 13 residues. CDR3 sequence (DNA): TGTGCCAGCAGCGTAGTGTGGAACACTGAAGCTTTCTTT. Translating gives CASSVVWNTEAFF.

This clonotype was observed a few times. The chain combines TRBV29-1 with TRBJ1-4; D unclear. CDR3 length: 13 amino acids. Trimming took 8 bases from V and 7 from J, leaving 17 bases between them. Germline CDR1 and CDR2: SQVTM and ANQGSEA. The CDR3 DNA reads as TGCAGCTTCACGGGATTCACGACTGAAAAACTGTTTTTT. Translated, it gives CSFTGFTTEKLFF.

The CDR3 loop is CATSNYRATGQPQHF. The CDR3 nucleotides are TGTGCCACCAGCAATTACAGAGCAACGGGTCAGCCCCAGCATTTT. The chain is built from TRBV15 and TRBJ1-5; D not resolved. This CDR3 is 15 amino acids long. CDR1 is LNHNV and CDR2 is YYDKDF in the germline V gene (reference sequence). Between the trimmed V and J ends, which lost 4 bases and 6 bases, there was a span of 16 bases. Supplemented by reference TRBV15 and TRBJ1-5, the full variable domain reads DAMVIQNPRYQVTQFGKPVTLSCSQTLNHNVMYWYQQKSSQAPKLLFHYYDKDFNNEADTPDNFQSRRPNTSFCFLDIRSPGLGDTAMYLCATSNYRATGQPQHFGDGTRLSIL.

V usage is TRBV3-1 and J usage is TRBJ2-6, with D perhaps TRBD2 (5 bases). Germline V CDR1 and CDR2: LGHDT, YNNKEL (reference sequence). V was pared by 4 bases and J by 4 bases, with 17 bases between. The CDR3 is made up of 17 amino acids. For the CDR3, the DNA is TGTGCCAGCAGCCTCCGACCGTTCGGAGGCGGGGCCAACGTCCTGACTTTC. Translating it yields CASSLRPFGGGANVLTF.

The chain employs TRBV20-1 and TRBJ1-2, with 9 positions matching TRBD1. V was clipped by 6 bases and J by 8 bases; unmatched bases: 7. The germline CDR1 and CDR2 sequences are DFQATT and SNEGSKA (reference sequence). The CDR3 spans 12 residues. CDR3 in amino acids: CSAKTGGEGYTF. As DNA, the CDR3 is TGCAGTGCAAAAACAGGGGGCGAAGGCTACACCTTC.